The next 18 T cell receptor beta chains were all read from a single sample in a study of T cell repertoires in cytomegalovirus infection. TCRdb redid the calling of the reads with MiXCR, one entry per CDR3 protein. Among roughly 230,000 distinct CDR3 sequences listed, over 15% were seen once. Input material: CD8+ T cells from PBMCs. Receptors originate from a human donor in good health (CMV status not recorded). Some clones in this sample may be carry-over from other donors' samples.

The rearrangement uses TRBV6-1 and TRBJ2-1; D might be TRBD2 (5 bases). V was clipped by 5 bases and J by 0 bases, with 11 bases between them. CDR1 is MNHNS and CDR2 is SASEGT in the germline V gene. The CDR3 is 15 residues long. DNA of the CDR3: TGTGCCAGCAGTCCGGACTTTTCCTCCTACAATGAGCAGTTCTTC. Residues: CASSPDFSSYNEQFF.

This clonotype was counted many times. The V and J genes are TRBV7-9 and TRBJ2-7; D remains unclear. CDR1 and CDR2 from the germline V gene are SEHNR and FQNEAQ (reference sequence). The CDR3 runs to 12 residues. V was cut by 2 bases and J by 6 bases, with 8 bases left in between. In nucleotides, the CDR3 is TGTGCCAGCAGCTTACTTATGCCCGAGCAGTACTTC. Encoded protein: CASSLLMPEQYF.

A note on this clonotype: A much larger clone is a single base away; this may be a read error. The chain carries TRBV6-1 and TRBJ1-5; 8 nucleotides align to TRBD1. CDR3 size: 15 residues. CDR1 is MNHNS and CDR2 is SASEGT in the germline V gene. Here the CDR3 reads CASSTTGVSIQPQHF. The DNA for the CDR3 is TGTGCCAGCAGTACGACAGGGGTGAGCATTCAGCCCCAGCATTTT.

This rearrangement joins TRBV19 to TRBJ2-2; D possibly corresponds to TRBD1 (7 bases). Germline V gene lookup returns CDR1 LNHDA and CDR2 SQIVND (reference sequence). V shed 5 bases and J shed 7 bases, with 14 bases lying between them. The CDR3 is made up of 14 amino acids. This chain's CDR3 is CASSVEGAVGELFF. The CDR3 DNA sequence: TGTGCCAGTAGTGTGGAGGGGGCTGTCGGGGAGCTGTTTTTT.

V usage is TRBV19 and J usage is TRBJ2-3; no clear D. The CDR3 extends over 13 amino acids. Between the trimmed V and J ends, which lost 7 bases and 0 bases, there was a span of 8 bases. Germline V gene data show CDR1 as LNHDA and CDR2 as SQIVND (reference sequence). In nucleotides, the CDR3 is TGTGCCAGTACCCCGGCCAGCACAGATACGCAGTATTTT. Its translation: CASTPASTDTQYF. The full variable domain, rest sourced from reference TRBV19 and TRBJ2-3, is DGGITQSPKYLFRKEGQNVTLSCEQNLNHDAMYWYRQDPGQGLRLIYYSQIVNDFQKGDIAEGYSVSREKKESFPLTVTSAQKNPTAFYLCASTPASTDTQYFGPGTRLTVL.

This clonotype has more than one count but fewer than ten. The CDR3 here is CASRSTSGGGKETQYF. DNA for the CDR3: TGTGCCAGCAGATCAACTAGCGGGGGCGGAAAAGAGACCCAGTACTTC. This sequence joins TRBV6-6 and TRBJ2-5, with 11 bases matching TRBD2. Unmatched junction bases numbered 9, after V lost 6 bases and J lost 3 bases. The CDR3 covers 16 residues. Germline V gives CDR1 MNHNY, CDR2 SVGAGI (reference sequence).

In this sample, this clonotype turned up many times. The chain links TRBV27 to TRBJ2-7; a possible D gene is TRBD2 (6 bases). V was trimmed by 5 bases and J by 5 bases, leaving 22 bases between them. The CDR3 contains 16 residues. From germline, CDR1 is MNHEY and CDR2 SMNVEV (reference sequence). The chain's CDR3 is CASSPDPERGNHEQYF. CDR3 coding DNA: TGTGCCAGCAGTCCCGACCCTGAACGGGGGAACCACGAGCAGTACTTC.

The V gene is TRBV7-9, the J gene TRBJ1-6; D may be TRBD1 (5 bases). V shed 2 bases and J shed 15 bases, with 11 bases lying between them. CDR3 size: 12 residues. From germline, CDR1 is SEHNR and CDR2 FQNEAQ (reference sequence). The CDR3 bases are TGTGCCAGCAGCTTAATTGGGGACCTCCTCCACTTT. Translation: CASSLIGDLLHF.

For this clonotype: An end of the junction differs from the germline gene, which may be a read error. This chain connects TRBV5-3 to TRBJ2-6, with D perhaps being TRBD1 or TRBD2 (5 bases each). TRBV5-3 is an open reading frame, and its role is uncertain. The CDR3 has 19 amino acids. The CDR3 region is CASSFLHGTRTSGANVLTF. CDR3 in DNA: TGTGCCAGCAGCTTTCTCCACGGGACCCGGACATCTGGGGCCAACGTCCTGACTTTC.

V is TRBV19 and J is TRBJ1-5; D perhaps matches TRBD1 (6 bases). There are 15 residues in the CDR3. V was cut by 10 bases and J by 0 bases, with 16 bases left in between. Germline V CDR1 and CDR2: LNHDA, SQIVND (reference sequence). Here the CDR3 reads CATQIRQDSNQPQHF. The CDR3 nucleotides are TGTGCCACCCAAATTCGACAGGATAGCAATCAGCCCCAGCATTTT.

In its sample, this clonotype was seen a few times. The rearrangement joins TRBV7-8 to TRBJ2-3; maybe TRBD1 (6 bases). V gave up 5 bases and J gave up 3 bases, with 15 bases separating them. The CDR3 runs to 15 residues. Germline-derived CDR1 and CDR2 are SGHVS and FQNEAQ. The DNA of the CDR3 is TGTGCCAGCAGCCCCCCTAACAGGGCTACAGATACGCAGTATTTT. Its translation is CASSPPNRATDTQYF.

The genes are TRBV2 and TRBJ2-5; TRBD2 matches at 8 bases. CDR1 is SNHLY, CDR2 FYNNEI, per germline. J gave up 0 bases and V 2 bases, and 5 bases lay outside the gene matches. The CDR3 extends over 16 amino acids. CDR3 in amino acids: CASSELAGGNQETQYF. In DNA, the CDR3 is TGTGCCAGCAGTGAACTGGCGGGGGGAAACCAAGAGACCCAGTACTTC.

This clonotype was seen at least ten times. The V and J genes are TRBV7-6 and TRBJ2-5, with TRBD2 matching 11 bases. The CDR3 spans 15 residues. The V and J ends lost 6 bases and 3 bases, in that order; junction bases with no gene match: 6. Germline V lookup: CDR1 SGHVS, CDR2 FNYEAQ. CDR3 loop: CASSQTSGDEETQYF. CDR3 nucleotide sequence: TGTGCCAGCAGTCAGACTAGCGGGGATGAAGAGACCCAGTACTTC.

This clonotype was counted only a few times. The chain uses TRBV9 and TRBJ2-7; the D gene is possibly TRBD2 (7 bases). V dropped 0 bases and J dropped 6 bases, with 16 bases sitting between them. This CDR3 comprises 15 residues. Germline lookup yields CDR1 SGDLS and CDR2 YYNGEE. CDR3 in DNA: TGTGCCAGCAGCGTAGACGGGGGGCTTCTCCGCGAGCAGTACTTC. As protein: CASSVDGGLLREQYF.

About this clonotype itself: An end of the junction does not agree with germline; a read error may underlie this. The chain combines TRBV6-2 or TRBV6-3 with TRBJ1-1; D is unresolved. Germline assignment: CDR1 MNHEY and CDR2 SVGEGT. The length of the CDR3 is 16 residues. DNA of the CDR3: TGTGTCAGCAGTCTAGGCCCCGGACTCGGGGACACTGAAGCTTTCTTT. The encoded protein is CVSSLGPGLGDTEAFF.

The chain recombines TRBV5-5 with TRBJ2-7; no clear D. The V end was cut by 0 bases, the J end by 9 bases, with 19 bases between. Germline V lookup: CDR1 SGHKS, CDR2 YYEKEE (reference sequence). The CDR3 spans 15 residues. In DNA form, the CDR3 reads TGTGCCAGCAGCTTGGAGCGATCCTTCCCCGTCGGGCAGTACTTC. Its translation is CASSLERSFPVGQYF. Full variable domain (outside the CDR3, taken from reference TRBV5-5 and TRBJ2-7): DAGVTQSPTHLIKTRGQQVTLRCSPISGHKSVSWYQQVLGQGPQFIFQYYEKEERGRGNFPDRFSARQFPNYSSELNVNALLLGDSALYLCASSLERSFPVGQYFGPGTRLTVT.

This chain links TRBV12-3 or TRBV12-4 with TRBJ2-1; 8 nucleotides agree with TRBD2. The CDR3 sequence is 18 residues long. The ends lost 5 bases at V and 0 bases at J; junction bases unmatched: 12. CDR3 coding DNA: TGTGCCAGCAGTCCCCGCCCGACTAGCGTGACCTCCTACAATGAGCAGTTCTTC. Translating it yields CASSPRPTSVTSYNEQFF.

The V call is TRBV7-9, the J call TRBJ2-1, with a tentative D call TRBD1 (6 bases). The CDR3 length is 13 residues. With 1 base removed from V and 8 bases from J, the gap between germline ends came to 9 bases. Germline assignment: CDR1 SEHNR and CDR2 FQNEAQ (reference sequence). The CDR3 DNA is TGTGCCAGCAGCTTAGGGGGGCCCTATGAGCAGTTCTTC. Residues: CASSLGGPYEQFF.